The next 5 T cell receptor beta chains were all read from a single sample in a study of T cells in Graves' hyperthyroidism and ophthalmopathy. RNA transcripts served as the template for amplifying TCR beta CDR3 regions. HTBI primers were employed in a first-round RT-PCR of the TCR CDR3. MiXCR, applied by TCRdb to the multiplex PCR reads, yields one record per CDR3 protein. The table lists about 210,000 distinct CDR3 sequences, 17% of them singletons. The specimen was blood. The receptors derive from a man aged 45-65 years with Graves' hyperthyroidism.

CDR3 in amino acids: CASSLAASSYNEQFF. Written as DNA, the CDR3 is TGCGCCAGCAGCTTGGCCGCGAGCTCCTACAATGAGCAGTTCTTC. The V gene is TRBV5-1, the J gene TRBJ2-1; D unresolved. V was trimmed by 0 bases and J by 0 bases, leaving 7 bases between them. Germline CDR1 and CDR2: SGHRS and YFSETQ. The CDR3 has 15 residues.

The chain carries TRBV5-1 and TRBJ2-3; D uncertain. Germline CDR1 is SGHRS and CDR2 is YFSETQ. Deletions cut 0 bases from V and 5 bases from J, with 10 bases between. The CDR3 spans 14 residues. Written as DNA, the CDR3 is TGCGCCAGCAGCTTGGGATCACCGCGAGATACGCAGTATTTT. This codes for CASSLGSPRDTQYF.

This chain joins TRBV28 and TRBJ1-5; 9 bases match TRBD1. This CDR3 is 15 amino acids long. CDR1 and CDR2 (germline): MDHEN, SYDVKM. Trimming at V came to 5 bases and at J to 4 bases, leaving 6 bases not matched to a gene. CDR3: CASSRTGGLNQPQHF. The CDR3 DNA reads TGTGCCAGCAGTCGAACAGGGGGCTTAAATCAGCCCCAGCATTTT. The full variable domain, completed using reference TRBV28 and TRBJ1-5, is DVKVTQSSRYLVKRTGEKVFLECVQDMDHENMFWYRQDPGLGLRLIYFSYDVKMKEKGDIPEGYSVSREKKERFSLILESASTNQTSMYLCASSRTGGLNQPQHFGDGTRLSIL.

This clonotype was seen repeatedly, ten times or more. The rearrangement joins TRBV20-1 to TRBJ2-3; D gene ambiguous. The V end lost 5 bases, the J end lost 1 base, and 10 bases lay between the germline ends. This CDR3 is 13 amino acids long. CDR1 is DFQATT and CDR2 is SNEGSKA in the germline V gene (reference sequence). CDR3 in DNA: TGCAGTGCTCGGCAGGACCGCACAGATACGCAGTATTTT. Its protein is CSARQDRTDTQYF.

Many counts were recorded for this clonotype. The J gene is TRBJ2-7, the V gene TRBV28; tentatively, D is TRBD1 or TRBD2 (5 bases each). The CDR3 spans 14 residues. Looked up from germline, CDR1 is MDHEN and CDR2 is SYDVKM. Trimming took 3 bases from V and 4 from J, leaving 13 bases between them. The CDR3 sequence: CASSFVIGEYEQYF. The CDR3, as DNA: TGTGCCAGCAGTTTTGTAATAGGGGAGTACGAGCAGTACTTC. The complete variable domain, with remaining parts taken from reference TRBV28 and TRBJ2-7, reads DVKVTQSSRYLVKRTGEKVFLECVQDMDHENMFWYRQDPGLGLRLIYFSYDVKMKEKGDIPEGYSVSREKKERFSLILESASTNQTSMYLCASSFVIGEYEQYFGPGTRLTVT.